The 8 T cell receptor beta chains listed next were all sequenced from one sample in a study of T-cell memory formation after mild COVID-19. TCRdb independently ran MiXCR on the 5' RACE reads; one entry per CDR3 protein. The data contain 11,000 to 15,000 distinct CDR3 sequences, approximately 19% of them singletons. Sequencing was carried out using PBMCs or a T cell subset sorted from them (not recorded which). The receptors stem from an adult woman who had mild COVID-19 (a few samples of this study predate the infection). Cell type and time point are not known.

The table lists this clonotype with many counts. The genes are TRBV6-2 or TRBV6-3 and TRBJ2-7; possibly TRBD1 for D (5 bases). In germline, CDR1 is MNHEY, CDR2 SVGEGT. This CDR3 region has 12 residues. Trimming took 5 bases from V and 4 from J, leaving 9 bases between them. The CDR3 DNA reads TGTGCCAGCAGTCAACAGGCTTACGAGCAGTACTTC. Translation gives CASSQQAYEQYF.

This clonotype has ten or more counts. The chain joins TRBV7-3 to TRBJ1-1; D not resolved. From germline, CDR1 is SGHTA and CDR2 FQGTGA. The V end was cut by 6 bases, the J end by 3 bases, with 11 bases between. This CDR3 comprises 13 residues. The DNA of the CDR3 is TGTGCCAGCAGAGCCCCGTCGGACACTGAAGCTTTCTTT. It is translated as CASRAPSDTEAFF.

This clonotype has at least ten counts. V usage is TRBV5-1 and J usage is TRBJ2-1, with TRBD2 matching 8 bases. CDR1 is SGHRS and CDR2 is YFSETQ in the germline V gene. There are 15 residues in the CDR3. V lost 2 bases and J lost 4; bases outside the gene matches: 5. The CDR3, as DNA: TGCGCCAGCAGCTTAGCGGGGGTTACTTACAATGAGCAGTTCTTC. Its translation: CASSLAGVTYNEQFF.

This clonotype was seen ten or more times. The chain uses TRBV7-9 and TRBJ2-2; 8 bases map to TRBD2. V lost 3 bases to trimming and J lost 0 bases; unmatched junction nucleotides: 6. Germline CDR1 reads SEHNR; CDR2 reads FQNEAQ (reference sequence). CDR3 size: 17 residues. The CDR3 nucleotides read TGTGCCAGCAGCTTTCCTCCGGGACTAGCGAACACCGGGGAGCTGTTTTTT. Translation gives CASSFPPGLANTGELFF.

This clonotype was recorded many times. This chain uses TRBV2 with TRBJ2-3, with TRBD2 matching over 9 bases. V gave up 1 base and J gave up 5 bases; unmatched junction bases: 4. Germline V lookup: CDR1 SNHLY, CDR2 FYNNEI. The CDR3 is 15 residues long. CDR3 in DNA: TGTGCCAGCAGTGAAGAGCGGGGGGTGAAAGATACGCAGTATTTT. It codes for CASSEERGVKDTQYF.

This clonotype occurred many times. The V and J genes are TRBV6-5 and TRBJ1-6; D is unresolved. Germline V CDR1 and CDR2: MNHEY, SVGAGI. The CDR3 runs to 12 residues. The germline V and J ends were trimmed by 5 bases and 7 bases, with 6 bases remaining between them. The CDR3 protein is CASSLLNSPLHF. CDR3 in DNA: TGTGCCAGCAGTCTCCTAAATTCACCCCTCCACTTT.

This clonotype was observed at least ten times. The chain employs TRBV29-1 and TRBJ1-2, with D possibly TRBD1 on 5 matching bases. The CDR3 sequence is 12 residues long. From germline, CDR1 is SQVTM and CDR2 ANQGSEA. V lost 2 bases, J lost 8 bases, and 12 bases lay in between. For the CDR3, the DNA is TGCAGCGTTGAAAGGCAGGGTGGCGGCTACACCTTC. Translating gives CSVERQGGGYTF.

J is TRBJ1-2 and V is TRBV4-2, with a tentative D call TRBD1 (6 bases). The CDR3 is made up of 15 amino acids. The germline V gene has CDR1 LGHNA and CDR2 YNFKEQ. Trimming took 0 bases from V and 6 from J, leaving 14 bases between them. In DNA form, the CDR3 reads TGTGCCAGCAGCCAAGAGGACAGTCAAGGGGATGGCTACACCTTC. Its translation is CASSQEDSQGDGYTF.